This T cell receptor (beta chain) was recovered during a study of cytomegalovirus exposure and HLA in healthy donors. The study, taken as a whole, reports: Reportedly, cytomegalovirus status was diagnosed with high sensitivity and specificity. The study designated 164 TCR beta chains cytomegalovirus-associated.

TCRdb's copy holds only in-frame clones and misses some; the assay was immunoSEQ multiplex PCR. The table has about 130,000 clones, roughly nine tenths seen once. The CDR3 extends over 16 amino acids. J gave up 4 bases and V 4 bases, and 7 bases lay outside the gene matches. Per germline, CDR1 SGHTA and CDR2 FQGNSA. In its sample, this clone was seen once. The antigen remains undetermined. The sequence was obtained from a young woman in good health and CMV-seropositive. The chain is built from TRBV7-2 and TRBJ1-5; the match to TRBD1 covers 10 bases. The sample was PBMCs. CDR3 in DNA: TGTGCCAGCAGCTCCCGGGGGACAGGGGTTAATCAGCCCCAGCATTTT. Its protein product is CASSSRGTGVNQPQHF.